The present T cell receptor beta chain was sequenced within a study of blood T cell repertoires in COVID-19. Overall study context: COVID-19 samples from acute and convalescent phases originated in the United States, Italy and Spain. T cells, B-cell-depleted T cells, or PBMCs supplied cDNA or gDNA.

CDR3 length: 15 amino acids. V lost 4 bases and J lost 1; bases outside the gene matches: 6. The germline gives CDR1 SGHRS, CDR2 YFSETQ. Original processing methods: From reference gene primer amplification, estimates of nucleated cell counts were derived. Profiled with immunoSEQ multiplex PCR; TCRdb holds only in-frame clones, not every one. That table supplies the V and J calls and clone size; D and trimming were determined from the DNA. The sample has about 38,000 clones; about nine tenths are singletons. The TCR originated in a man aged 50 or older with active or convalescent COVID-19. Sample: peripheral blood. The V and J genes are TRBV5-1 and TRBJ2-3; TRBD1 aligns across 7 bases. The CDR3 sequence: CASSVGQVGTDTQYF. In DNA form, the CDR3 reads TGCGCCAGCAGCGTAGGACAGGTTGGCACAGATACGCAGTATTTT.